This T cell receptor beta chain was sequenced for a study of T cells in Graves' hyperthyroidism and ophthalmopathy. Regions amplified from RNA transcripts were the TCR beta CDR3 regions. Primed by the HTBI set, a first-round RT-PCR was run on the TCR CDR3. Each CDR3 protein gets one entry after TCRdb re-called the multiplex PCR reads with MiXCR. The profile covers 500,000 to 600,000 distinct CDR3 sequences, with over 15% appearing a single time and around a sixth taken by the ten largest. To note about this clonotype: Its antigen is currently unknown. A much larger clone sits a single nucleotide away, making a read error possible.

Study results and caveats: Most thyroid clonotypes that were expanded above 0.001 also turned up in blood. Stable hyperthyroidism and ophthalmopathy were separated using 13 V-J signatures.

The CDR3 consists of 14 residues. Germline CDR1 KGHSH, CDR2 LQKENI. Hyperthyroidism had been newly diagnosed in patients aged 18 to 65, and its duration was under 2 months. The PBMCs studied were ones that came from about 10 ml fresh peripheral blood. This TCR derives from a woman under 30 with Graves' hyperthyroidism. The rearrangement uses TRBV18 and TRBJ2-7, with 9 positions matching TRBD1. The sample consisted of blood. CDR3 bases: TGTGCCAGCTCACCACGGGACAGGGCCTACGGGCAGTACTTC. It encodes CASSPRDRAYGQYF.